This T cell receptor (beta chain) originates from a study of blood T cell repertoires in COVID-19. Turning to the study itself: Sample material is recorded as cDNA or gDNA derived from T cells, B-cell-depleted T cells, or PBMCs.

Per germline, CDR1 SGHVS and CDR2 FQNEAQ. The CDR3 is made up of 13 amino acids. In the original processing: It was from reference gene primer amplification that nucleated cell counts were estimated. The protocol was immunoSEQ multiplex PCR, while the TCRdb copy is restricted to in-frame clones and leaves out a portion. V and J calls and clone size are as listed in that table; D and trimming were resolved from the DNA. The sample has approximately 200,000 clones; 85% to 90% are singletons. On this clone itself: Sequence at one end of the junction differs from germline and may be a read error. In the same sample, other DNA sequences code for this CDR3.

The source of this sequence is a woman aged 18-29 years in a cohort exposed to, infected with or recovered from COVID-19 (not recorded which). The J gene is TRBJ1-1, the V gene TRBV7-8, with TRBD1 as a possible D gene (6 bases). The material sequenced was PBMCs or T cells enriched from blood (not recorded which). The CDR3 region has the DNA TGTGCCAGCAGCTTAGTCCGGGACACCGAAGCTTTCTTT. Translation: CASSLVRDTEAFF.